The source of this T cell receptor (beta chain) is a study of OX40 agonist ivuxolimab in advanced cancers. This CDR3 comprises 14 residues. V dropped 6 bases and J dropped 6; count of bases not matched to a gene: 9. Germline V gene lookup returns CDR1 SEHNR and CDR2 FQNEAQ (reference sequence). Study-level points and caveats: Expanded peripheral T-cell antigen specificity went undetermined.

TCRdb's table, derived via immunoSEQ multiplex PCR, lists solely in-frame clones and lacks some. In the table there are around 63,000 clones, roughly nine tenths of which are singletons. Turning to this clone: The antigen is undetermined.

The chain employs TRBV7-9 and TRBJ1-1; 8 nucleotides align to TRBD1. Material: CD4+ or CD8+ T cells sorted from blood, obtained in a trial of the OX40 agonist ivuxolimab. This TCR was sampled from an adult with an advanced solid tumor such as melanoma, head and neck, liver or kidney cancer. The CDR3 loop is CASRATGEVAEAFF. The CDR3, as DNA: TGTGCCAGCAGAGCGACAGGGGAGGTCGCTGAAGCTTTCTTT. Complete variable domain (other parts from reference TRBV7-9 and TRBJ1-1): DTGVSQNPRHKITKRGQNVTFRCDPISEHNRLYWYRQTLGQGPEFLTYFQNEAQLEKSRLLSDRFSAERPKGSFSTLEIQRTEQGDSAMYLCASRATGEVAEAFFGQGTRLTVV.